This TCR beta chain comes out of a study of cytomegalovirus exposure and HLA in healthy donors. It was with 60 Vbeta and 13 Jbeta primers that the PCR ran. Libraries were prepared by immunoSEQ multiplex PCR; TCRdb keeps only in-frame clonotypes and omits some of them. This sample has 200,000 to 250,000 clones, with 70% to 80% found just once. This clone has more than one count but fewer than ten. The sequenced material came from PBMCs. The receptor was isolated from a man in his forties in good health and CMV-seronegative.

The DNA of the CDR3 is TGTGCCAGCAGTACCAGGACTAGCGGCAGCAGTCCCCCCTACGAGCAGTACTTC. Translating it yields CASSTRTSGSSPPYEQYF. The chain recombines TRBV28 with TRBJ2-7; TRBD2 matches 10 bases. V was clipped by 5 bases and J by 2 bases; unmatched bases: 15. This CDR3 contains 18 residues. Germline CDR1 is MDHEN and CDR2 is SYDVKM. Full variable domain (remainder filled in from reference TRBV28 and TRBJ2-7): DVKVTQSSRYLVKRTGEKVFLECVQDMDHENMFWYRQDPGLGLRLIYFSYDVKMKEKGDIPEGYSVSREKKERFSLILESASTNQTSMYLCASSTRTSGSSPPYEQYFGPGTRLTVT.